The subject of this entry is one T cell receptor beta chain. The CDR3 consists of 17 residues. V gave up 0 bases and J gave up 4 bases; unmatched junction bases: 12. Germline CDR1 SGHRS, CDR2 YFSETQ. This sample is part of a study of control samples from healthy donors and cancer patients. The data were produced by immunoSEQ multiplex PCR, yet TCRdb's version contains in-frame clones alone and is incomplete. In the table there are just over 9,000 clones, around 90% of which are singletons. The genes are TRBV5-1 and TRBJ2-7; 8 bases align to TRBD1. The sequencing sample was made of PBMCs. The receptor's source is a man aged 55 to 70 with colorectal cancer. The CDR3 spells CASSLGTTGTGFYEQYF. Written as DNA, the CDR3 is TGCGCCAGCAGCTTGGGGACAACCGGGACAGGTTTTTACGAGCAGTACTTC.